Detailed here is one T cell receptor beta chain. The data originate from a study of spatial heterogeneity in lung cancer. Looking at the study overall: Each time, sequencing found more beta-chain sequences than alpha-chain sequences. The average appearance count of each unique TCR and UMI combination in raw reads was more than 9.5.

TCRdb analysed the 5' RACE reads with MiXCR anew, one entry per CDR3 protein. The data contain about 3,700 distinct CDR3 sequences, around 17% of them singletons. Time point defined: sample taken at primary tumor resection. Tumor, nontumor lung or frozen PBMC supplied whole RNA, sequenced without sorting. CDR1 SEHNR and CDR2 FQNEAQ come from the germline V gene (reference sequence). V was clipped by 5 bases and J by 2 bases; unmatched bases: 5. The CDR3 is made up of 18 amino acids. The specimen was PBMCs, collected at surgery. The chain employs TRBV7-9 and TRBJ2-6; 14 bases fit TRBD2. This sequence originates from a male donor with early-stage non-small cell lung cancer. The CDR3 loop is CASSPRTSGRTGANVLTF. The CDR3 DNA reads as TGTGCCAGCAGCCCGCGGACTAGCGGGAGGACTGGGGCCAACGTCCTGACTTTC.